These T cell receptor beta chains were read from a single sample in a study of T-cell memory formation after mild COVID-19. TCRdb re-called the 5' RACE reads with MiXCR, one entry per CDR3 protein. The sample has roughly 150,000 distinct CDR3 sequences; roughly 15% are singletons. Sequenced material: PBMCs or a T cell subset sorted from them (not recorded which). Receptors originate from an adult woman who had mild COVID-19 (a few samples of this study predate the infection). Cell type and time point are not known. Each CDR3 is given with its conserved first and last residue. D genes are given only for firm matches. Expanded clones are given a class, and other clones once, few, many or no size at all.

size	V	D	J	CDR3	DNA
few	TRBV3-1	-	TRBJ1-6	CASSQEAGTGMNSPLHF	TGTGCCAGCAGCCAAGAGGCAGGGACCGGTATGAATTCACCCCTCCACTTT
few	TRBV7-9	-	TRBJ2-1	CASSDRTGLNNEQFF	TGTGCCAGCAGTGACCGGACAGGACTAAACAATGAGCAGTTCTTC
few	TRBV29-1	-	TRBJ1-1	CSVEEAGRTKAFF	TGCAGCGTTGAAGAGGCAGGACGGACTAAAGCTTTCTTT
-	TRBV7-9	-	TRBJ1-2	CASSLAVNPEGYTF	TGTGCCAGCAGCTTAGCAGTGAACCCAGAGGGCTACACCTTC
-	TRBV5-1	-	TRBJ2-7	CASSLGVLDYEQYF	TGCGCCAGCAGCTTGGGAGTGTTGGACTACGAGCAGTACTTC
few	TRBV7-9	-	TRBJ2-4	CASSSTGMIAKNIQYF	TGTGCCAGCAGCTCCACAGGGATGATAGCCAAAAACATTCAGTACTTC
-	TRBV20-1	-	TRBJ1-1	CSARSGIFEAFF	TGCAGTGCTAGATCGGGAATCTTTGAAGCTTTCTTT
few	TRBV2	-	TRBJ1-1	CASRLLNTEAFF	TGTGCCAGCCGTCTCTTGAACACTGAAGCTTTCTTT
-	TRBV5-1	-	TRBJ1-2	CASSFDRIYYGYTF	TGCGCCAGCAGCTTCGACAGGATTTACTATGGCTACACCTTC
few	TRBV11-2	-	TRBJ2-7	CASGHGEYEQYF	TGTGCCAGCGGCCACGGAGAATACGAGCAGTACTTC
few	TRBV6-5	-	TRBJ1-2	CASSSRSRGDYGYTF	TGTGCCAGCAGTTCCCGTAGTCGGGGAGACTATGGCTACACCTTC
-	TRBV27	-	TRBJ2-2	CASSFSDGYLNTGELFF	TGTGCCAGCAGTTTCTCCGACGGGTACCTGAACACCGGGGAGCTGTTTTTT
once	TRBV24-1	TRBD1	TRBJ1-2	CATSEPGTGIYGYTF	TGTGCCACCAGTGAACCCGGGACAGGCATCTATGGCTACACCTTC
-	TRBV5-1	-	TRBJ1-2	CASSPGDVGYTF	TGCGCCAGCAGCCCCGGGGACGTCGGCTACACCTTC
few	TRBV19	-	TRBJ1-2	CASYGQLFAGYTF	TGTGCCAGTTACGGCCAACTTTTTGCGGGCTACACCTTC
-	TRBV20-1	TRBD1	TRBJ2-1	CSARHRGVGISEQFF	TGCAGTGCTAGGCACAGGGGGGTGGGAATATCTGAGCAGTTCTTC
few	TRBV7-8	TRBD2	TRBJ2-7	CASSSRHASGSYEQYF	TGTGCCAGCAGCTCCCGGCATGCTAGCGGCTCCTACGAGCAGTACTTC
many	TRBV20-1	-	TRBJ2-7	CSADRNNEQYF	TGCAGTGCTGACAGGAACAACGAGCAGTACTTC
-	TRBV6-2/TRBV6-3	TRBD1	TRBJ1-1	CATGGTEAFF	TGTGCCACAGGGGGTACTGAAGCTTTCTTT
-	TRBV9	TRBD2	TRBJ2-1	CASSGFPSGSEDNEQFF	TGTGCCAGCAGCGGGTTCCCTAGCGGGAGTGAGGACAATGAGCAGTTCTTC
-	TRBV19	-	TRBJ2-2	CASRGPANTGELFF	TGTGCCAGTAGAGGTCCCGCGAACACCGGGGAGCTGTTTTTT
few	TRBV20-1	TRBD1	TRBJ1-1	CSAYRGPGTEAFF	TGCAGTGCCTACAGGGGCCCCGGCACTGAAGCTTTCTTT
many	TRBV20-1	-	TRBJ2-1	CSASNEQFF	TGCAGTGCTAGCAATGAGCAGTTCTTC
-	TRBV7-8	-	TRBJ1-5	CASSPPSTDQPQHF	TGTGCCAGCAGCCCTCCTAGCACGGATCAGCCCCAGCATTTT
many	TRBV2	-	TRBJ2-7	CASSESPGSSYEQYF	TGTGCCAGCAGTGAAAGCCCCGGGAGCTCCTACGAGCAGTACTTC
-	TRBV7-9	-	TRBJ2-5	CASSLDRAVQETQYF	TGTGCCAGCAGCTTAGATAGAGCAGTCCAAGAGACCCAGTACTTC
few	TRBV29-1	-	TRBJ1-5	CSVLMGNQPQHF	TGCAGCGTTCTCATGGGGAATCAGCCCCAGCATTTT
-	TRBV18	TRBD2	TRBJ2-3	CASSPPGLAGGSITDTQYF	TGTGCCAGCTCACCACCTGGGCTAGCGGGGGGCTCAATCACAGATACGCAGTATTTT